This T cell receptor (beta chain) was identified in a study of pediatric ulcerative colitis. V was clipped by 5 bases and J by 9 bases; unmatched bases: 7. The CDR3 is 14 residues long. CDR1 is SGHTA and CDR2 is FQGTGA in the germline V gene. Sequencing was performed with immunoSEQ multiplex PCR; in TCRdb, only in-frame clones are kept and a portion is missing. The table includes about 60,000 clones, more than 75% detected once. Details on this clone: Its target is unknown.

General study points: Blood-rectal clonal overlap within each person was significantly higher in ulcerative colitis patients than controls. Rectal repertoires separated controls, mild-moderate and acute severe colitis. Two patients had blood samples with substantially reduced template counts.

The material sequenced was blood. V and J are TRBV7-3 and TRBJ1-6; TRBD1 matches 7 bases. The clonotype was recovered from a boy aged 10-17 years who was a control in a study of pediatric ulcerative colitis. The CDR3 DNA sequence: TGTGCCAGCAGCATACAGGGGCTGGGTTCACCCCTCCACTTT. Amino acid sequence: CASSIQGLGSPLHF.